A selection of T cell receptor beta chains follows, all from one sample in a study of CD8 T cells in ankylosing spondylitis. TCRdb redid the calling of the 5' RACE reads with MiXCR, one entry per CDR3 protein. The table has around 890,000 distinct CDR3 sequences, approximately 10% seen once. Sequencing was done on a sample of blood, either unsorted or a sorted T cell fraction (not recorded which). These receptor sequences come from a male donor with ankylosing spondylitis. The CDR3 runs from the conserved cysteine through the conserved F or W. Each record gives: CDR3 length, V gene, clone size, J gene, D gene, CDR3 protein, CDR3 DNA. The D gene is left open where the match is weak. The size of a clone is reported for some rows only, either as once, few or many, or as a class for expanded clones.

11	TRBV7-9	few	TRBJ2-7	TRBD1	CASTQGDEQYF	TGTGCCAGCACCCAGGGGGACGAGCAGTACTTC
14	TRBV7-2	many	TRBJ1-2	-	CASSLAGSRYGYTF	TGTGCCAGCAGCTTAGCGGGCTCCCGATACGGCTACACCTTC
15	TRBV15	-	TRBJ2-3	-	CATSLQGHRTDTQYF	TGTGCCACCAGTCTCCAGGGTCATCGCACAGATACGCAGTATTTT
15	TRBV5-4	few	TRBJ1-1	-	CASSPLPTGNTEAFF	TGTGCCAGCAGCCCCCTCCCTACAGGGAACACTGAAGCTTTCTTT
12	TRBV20-1	-	TRBJ2-7	-	CSAGSYSDEQYF	TGCAGTGCCGGCTCTTATTCGGACGAGCAGTACTTC
14	TRBV7-2	-	TRBJ2-7	-	CASSPGRERYEQYF	TGTGCCAGCAGCCCGGGCAGGGAGCGGTACGAGCAGTACTTC
16	TRBV6-5	few	TRBJ2-2	-	CASSSPGRQNTGELFF	TGTGCCAGCAGTTCCCCGGGACGGCAGAACACCGGGGAGCTGTTTTTT
15	TRBV12-3/TRBV12-4	few	TRBJ2-3	TRBD1	CASSPGQVHLDTQYF	TGTGCCAGCAGTCCGGGACAGGTGCATTTAGATACGCAGTATTTT
14	TRBV4-2	-	TRBJ2-1	-	CASSQAVTYNEQFF	TGTGCCAGCAGCCAAGCCGTTACCTACAATGAGCAGTTCTTC
12	TRBV20-1	few	TRBJ2-5	-	CSARDSGGPQYF	TGCAGTGCCCGGGACTCAGGGGGGCCCCAGTACTTC
16	TRBV5-5	-	TRBJ1-5	-	CASSQAGTGYNQPQHF	TGTGCCAGCAGTCAGGCGGGCACTGGGTACAATCAGCCCCAGCATTTT
11	TRBV6-5	few	TRBJ2-7	-	CASSTTHEQYF	TGTGCCAGCAGTACGACCCACGAGCAGTACTTC
16	TRBV5-1	few	TRBJ2-2	-	CASSLVRGYYTGELFF	TGCGCCAGCAGCTTGGTGCGGGGCTACTACACCGGGGAGCTGTTTTTT
14	TRBV6-1	-	TRBJ1-3	-	CASRADLWGNTIYF	TGTGCCAGCAGAGCGGACCTTTGGGGAAACACCATATATTTT
13	TRBV2	few	TRBJ1-6	-	CASRDLPGSPLHF	TGTGCCAGCAGAGACCTACCCGGTTCACCCCTCCACTTT
14	TRBV20-1	-	TRBJ2-7	TRBD1	CSARSPLGQGKQYF	TGCAGTGCTAGATCCCCTCTAGGACAGGGAAAACAGTACTTC
13	TRBV5-1	few	TRBJ2-2	-	CASSLDVVGELFF	TGCGCCAGCAGCTTGGACGTGGTCGGGGAGCTGTTTTTT
16	TRBV12-3/TRBV12-4	many	TRBJ2-1	TRBD1	CASSYLSGGFENEQFF	TGTGCCAGCAGCTATTTATCAGGGGGCTTTGAGAATGAGCAGTTCTTC
15	TRBV4-3	-	TRBJ2-3	-	CASSHNVLTTDTQYF	TGCGCCAGCAGCCATAATGTGCTTACCACAGATACGCAGTATTTT
17	TRBV4-1	few	TRBJ2-5	-	CASSHPRAGTFQETQYF	TGCGCCAGCAGCCATCCCAGGGCCGGAACCTTCCAAGAGACCCAGTACTTC
13	TRBV20-1	many	TRBJ1-2	-	CSAPPGTNYGYTF	TGCAGTGCCCCCCCCGGGACAAACTATGGCTACACCTTC
12	TRBV10-3	many	TRBJ2-5	-	CAISEESETQYF	TGTGCCATCAGTGAGGAGTCTGAGACCCAGTACTTC
17	TRBV7-6	-	TRBJ1-4	-	CASSSSPSPRHFTKLFF	TGTGCCAGCAGCTCCTCCCCGAGTCCCCGACATTTCACAAAACTGTTTTTT
8	TRBV20-1	many	TRBJ2-1	-	CSAGRQFF	TGCAGTGCTGGGCGGCAGTTCTTC
14	TRBV10-3	few	TRBJ2-7	-	CAINRRHGSYEQYF	TGTGCCATCAACAGACGCCACGGCTCCTACGAGCAGTACTTC
14	TRBV12-3/TRBV12-4	many	TRBJ1-1	-	CASSPGPANDEAFF	TGTGCCAGCAGCCCCGGTCCTGCGAATGATGAAGCTTTCTTT
15	TRBV7-2	few	TRBJ2-1	TRBD1	CASSSMGQSFDEQFF	TGTGCCAGCAGCTCAATGGGACAGTCGTTCGATGAGCAGTTCTTC
13	TRBV7-8	many	TRBJ1-5	-	CASSLGRGEPQHF	TGTGCCAGCAGCTTGGGCAGAGGGGAGCCCCAGCATTTT
17	TRBV7-2	few	TRBJ2-3	TRBD2	CASSRELAGGPADTQYF	TGTGCCAGCAGCCGAGAACTAGCGGGAGGGCCGGCAGATACGCAGTATTTT
13	TRBV13	-	TRBJ2-7	-	CASSPGIQYEQYF	TGTGCCAGCAGCCCGGGGATCCAATACGAGCAGTACTTC
15	TRBV2	many	TRBJ2-1	-	CASSENRLAGNEQFF	TGTGCCAGCAGTGAAAACCGGCTAGCTGGCAATGAGCAGTTCTTC
15	TRBV5-1	few	TRBJ2-7	TRBD1	CASSLHRGKAYEQYF	TGCGCCAGCAGCTTGCACAGGGGAAAGGCCTACGAGCAGTACTTC
15	TRBV20-1	-	TRBJ1-5	TRBD1	CSATHLQGAKQPQHF	TGCAGTGCTACCCATCTACAGGGGGCAAAGCAGCCCCAGCATTTT
14	TRBV27	many	TRBJ2-5	-	CASSRDRYQETQYF	TGTGCCAGCAGCCGAGATCGGTACCAAGAGACCCAGTACTTC
13	TRBV10-3	-	TRBJ1-1	-	CAISVKEDTEAFF	TGTGCCATCAGTGTGAAGGAGGACACTGAAGCTTTCTTT
15	TRBV5-6	-	TRBJ2-3	TRBD2	CASSLIRGRPDTQYF	TGTGCCAGCAGCTTGATCCGCGGGAGACCAGATACGCAGTATTTT
15	TRBV12-3/TRBV12-4	few	TRBJ1-4	-	CASSQDWTAHEKLFF	TGTGCCAGCAGTCAAGACTGGACTGCACATGAAAAACTGTTTTTT
15	TRBV7-2	few	TRBJ1-5	-	CASSFYGLGNQPQHF	TGTGCCAGCAGCTTCTATGGTTTAGGCAATCAGCCCCAGCATTTT
14	TRBV5-1	-	TRBJ2-7	TRBD2	CASSASGTSDEQYF	TGCGCCAGCAGCGCCTCCGGGACTAGCGACGAGCAGTACTTC
15	TRBV6-1	few	TRBJ1-5	-	CASSEAQGNNQPQHF	TGTGCCAGCAGTGAAGCGCAGGGGAACAATCAGCCCCAGCATTTT
12	TRBV12-3/TRBV12-4	few	TRBJ2-5	-	CASSHTAETQYF	TGTGCCAGCAGCCACACCGCAGAGACCCAGTACTTC
14	TRBV18	-	TRBJ2-1	-	CASSPGADALGQFF	TGTGCCAGCTCACCAGGCGCCGACGCCCTCGGGCAGTTCTTC
15	TRBV4-3	few	TRBJ2-4	-	CASSPGVVTKNIQYF	TGCGCCAGCAGCCCGGGGGTGGTGACCAAAAACATTCAGTACTTC
13	TRBV28	few	TRBJ2-2	-	CASRSQITGELFF	TGTGCCAGCAGGTCGCAAATCACCGGGGAGCTGTTTTTT